This TCR beta chain was recorded in a study of blood T cells in healthy people across ages. Findings of the study overall: A strong correlation between TCR beta diversity and naive T cell percentage was seen.

V was pared by 6 bases and J by 7 bases, with 8 bases between. The germline V gene has CDR1 MNHNS and CDR2 SASEGT. The CDR3 is 11 residues long. Combining a sample-barcoded 5' primer with a J-beta primer mix, a second PCR ran for roughly 7 to 12 cycles. Per sample, CDR3-containing paired-end reads numbered at least 2.5 million. In TCRdb, the 5' RACE reads were re-called with MiXCR into one record per CDR3 protein. The repertoire holds over 600,000 distinct CDR3 sequences, with 35% to 50% as singletons. Concerning this clonotype itself: Antigen specificity is unknown.

The sample providers were healthy Caucasian people from Russia, aged about 6 to 100. The V call is TRBV6-1, the J call TRBJ2-3; perhaps TRBD1 as D (5 bases). The receptor was derived from an elderly man in good health. Sequencing used blood. CDR3 sequence: CASSRANTQYF. CDR3 coding DNA: TGTGCCAGCAGCAGGGCAAATACGCAGTATTTT.